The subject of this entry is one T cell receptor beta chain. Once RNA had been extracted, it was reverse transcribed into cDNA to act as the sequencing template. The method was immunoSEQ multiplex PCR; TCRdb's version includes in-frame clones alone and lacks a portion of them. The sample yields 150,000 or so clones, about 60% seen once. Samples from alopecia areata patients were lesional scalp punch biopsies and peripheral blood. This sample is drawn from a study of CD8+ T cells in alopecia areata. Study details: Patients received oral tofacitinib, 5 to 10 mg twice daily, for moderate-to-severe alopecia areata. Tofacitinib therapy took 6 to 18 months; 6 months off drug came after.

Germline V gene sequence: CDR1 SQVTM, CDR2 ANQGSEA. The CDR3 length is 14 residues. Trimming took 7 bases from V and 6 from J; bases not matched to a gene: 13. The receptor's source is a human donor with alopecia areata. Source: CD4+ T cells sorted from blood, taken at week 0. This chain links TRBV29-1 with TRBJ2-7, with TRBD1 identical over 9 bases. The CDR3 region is CSARGQGPGSEQYF. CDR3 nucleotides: TGCAGCGCTCGGGGACAGGGCCCGGGGAGCGAGCAGTACTTC.